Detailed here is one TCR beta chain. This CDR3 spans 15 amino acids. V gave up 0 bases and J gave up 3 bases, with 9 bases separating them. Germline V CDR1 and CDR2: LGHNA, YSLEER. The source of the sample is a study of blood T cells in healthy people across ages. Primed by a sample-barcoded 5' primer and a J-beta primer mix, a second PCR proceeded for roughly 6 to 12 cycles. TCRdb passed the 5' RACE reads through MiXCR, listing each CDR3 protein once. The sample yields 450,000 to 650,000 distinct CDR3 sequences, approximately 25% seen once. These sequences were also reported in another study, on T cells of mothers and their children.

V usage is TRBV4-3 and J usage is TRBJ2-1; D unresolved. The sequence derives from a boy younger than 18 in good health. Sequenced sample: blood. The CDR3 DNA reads TGCGCCAGCAGCCAAGAGGTGGACGGCTACAATGAGCAGTTCTTC. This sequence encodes CASSQEVDGYNEQFF.